The 31 T cell receptor beta chains listed next were all sequenced from one sample in a study of T cell changes during pregnancy in multiple sclerosis. Data came from immunoSEQ multiplex PCR; TCRdb stores just in-frame clones and leaves some out. Of about 93,000 clones in the sample, 85% to 95% were seen once. Sequences were derived from peripheral blood, sampled after pregnancy. The receptors derive from a female donor with multiple sclerosis, enrolled in a pregnancy study.

The rearrangement uses TRBV6-1 and TRBJ2-5; 7 positions agree with TRBD2. Trimming cost V 10 bases and J 5 bases; bases outside gene matches: 13. Germline assignment: CDR1 MNHNS and CDR2 SASEGT. The length of the CDR3 is 14 residues. CDR3: CATALSGPVETQYF. In DNA form, the CDR3 reads TGTGCCACGGCCCTTAGCGGGCCTGTCGAGACCCAGTACTTC.

The V gene is TRBV11-3, the J gene TRBJ2-4; D is perhaps TRBD1 (6 bases). Trimming pared 5 bases from V and 3 bases from J, leaving 14 bases between. This CDR3 is built from 15 residues. The germline CDR1 and CDR2 sequences are SGHNT and YENEEA. The CDR3 DNA sequence: TGTGCCAGCAGCCGGGGACAATCGGGCAAAAACATTCAGTACTTC. Protein sequence: CASSRGQSGKNIQYF.

This clone has just one count. The chain joins TRBV5-1 to TRBJ1-1; weak D call: TRBD1 (6 bases). With 0 bases removed from V and 6 bases from J, the gap between germline ends came to 12 bases. Looked up from germline, CDR1 is SGHRS and CDR2 is YFSETQ. This CDR3 comprises 14 residues. The CDR3 nucleotides are TGCGCCAGCAGCTTGGTTTTGGGGGCCGCTGAAGCTTTCTTT. Translation gives CASSLVLGAAEAFF.

The chain combines TRBV4-3 with TRBJ1-1, with D possibly being TRBD1 (6 bases). The CDR3 covers 15 residues. Germline CDR1 and CDR2: LGHNA and YSLEER. V shed 1 base and J shed 1 base, with 10 bases lying between them. The CDR3 bases are TGCGCCAGCAGCCAAGTCACAGGGCAGAACACTGAAGCTTTCTTT. Its protein product is CASSQVTGQNTEAFF.

A single count supports this clone. The chain has TRBV2 and TRBJ1-2; D might be TRBD1 (5 bases). The V and J ends lost 7 bases and 1 base respectively, with 16 bases between them. The germline V gene encodes CDR1 SNHLY and CDR2 FYNNEI. The CDR3 totals 15 residues. The CDR3 region has the DNA TGTGCCAGCACGGTGGGGGGAGGTTTTAACTATGGCTACACCTTC. This translates into CASTVGGGFNYGYTF. The variable domain in full, completed from reference TRBV2 and TRBJ1-2, reads EPEVTQTPSHQVTQMGQEVILRCVPISNHLYFYWYRQILGQKVEFLVSFYNNEISEKSEIFDDQFSVERPDGSNFTLKIRSTKLEDSAMYFCASTVGGGFNYGYTFGSGTRLTVV.

The chain combines TRBV5-1 with TRBJ1-1; possible D gene TRBD1, 5 bases. This CDR3 has 16 residues. The ends were cut back, 0 bases at V and 7 bases at J, with 19 bases in the middle. CDR1 and CDR2 from the germline V gene are SGHRS and YFSETQ. The CDR3 spells CASSLEGQGKAIEAFF. CDR3 nucleotides: TGCGCCAGCAGCTTGGAAGGGCAGGGCAAAGCAATTGAAGCTTTCTTT.

The J gene is TRBJ2-6, the V gene TRBV6-6, with D uncertain. The V gene's germline CDR1 is MNHNY and CDR2 SVGAGI (reference sequence). Trimming stripped 0 bases from V and 2 bases from J, with 5 bases between. The CDR3 runs to 15 residues. Written as DNA, the CDR3 is TGTGCCAGCAGTTACTCGACTGCTGGGGCCAACGTCCTGACTTTC. Translated: CASSYSTAGANVLTF.

This chain's CDR3 is CASSLTGAGTGELFF. Written as DNA, the CDR3 is TGTGCCAGCAGCTTGACAGGGGCGGGCACCGGGGAGCTGTTTTTT. The J gene is TRBJ2-2, the V gene TRBV9; TRBD1 aligns across 8 bases. The CDR3 has 15 residues. Trimming took 4 bases from V and 4 from J; bases not matched to a gene: 6. In germline, CDR1 is SGDLS, CDR2 YYNGEE. The full variable domain, in which reference TRBV9 and TRBJ2-2 provide the parts outside the CDR3, is DSGVTQTPKHLITATGQRVTLRCSPRSGDLSVYWYQQSLDQGLQFLIQYYNGEERAKGNILERFSAQQFPDLHSELNLSSLELGDSALYFCASSLTGAGTGELFFGEGSRLTVL.

The chain combines TRBV4-2 with TRBJ2-1, with 8 bases that match TRBD2. The germline CDR1 and CDR2 sequences are LGHNA and YNFKEQ. This CDR3 has 17 residues. The J segment lost 4 bases and the V segment lost 0 bases, leaving 8 bases of the junction unmatched. CDR3 in amino acids: CASSQELQREIYNEQFF. CDR3 nucleotides: TGTGCCAGCAGCCAAGAACTCCAGCGGGAGATATACAATGAGCAGTTCTTC.

V is TRBV19 and J is TRBJ1-2; D may be TRBD1 (5 bases). The germline V gene encodes CDR1 LNHDA and CDR2 SQIVND (reference sequence). The CDR3 sequence is 9 residues long. The V end lost 11 bases, the J end lost 6 bases, and 7 bases lay between the germline ends. CDR3: CASGDGYTF. The CDR3 DNA is TGTGCCTCGGGGGATGGCTACACCTTC. Full variable domain (outside the CDR3, taken from reference TRBV19 and TRBJ1-2): DGGITQSPKYLFRKEGQNVTLSCEQNLNHDAMYWYRQDPGQGLRLIYYSQIVNDFQKGDIAEGYSVSREKKESFPLTVTSAQKNPTAFYLCASGDGYTFGSGTRLTVV.

The rearrangement uses TRBV7-3 and TRBJ2-3; TRBD2 aligns across 8 bases. The CDR3 has 15 residues. Trimming removed 5 bases from V and 6 bases from J; junction bases left unmatched: 10. Looked up from germline, CDR1 is SGHTA and CDR2 is FQGTGA. This CDR3 reads CASSRGGRESDTQYF. The CDR3 coding sequence is TGTGCCAGCAGCCGGGGGGGGCGCGAGTCGGATACGCAGTATTTT.

V and J are TRBV18 and TRBJ1-5; D might be TRBD1 (6 bases). This CDR3 spans 14 amino acids. The germline V and J ends were trimmed by 2 bases and 7 bases, with 12 bases remaining between them. Germline-derived CDR1 and CDR2 are KGHSH and LQKENI. CDR3 sequence (DNA): TGTGCCAGCTCACCAAAGCACAGGGAACAGCCCCAGCATTTT. It specifies CASSPKHREQPQHF.

The V gene is TRBV5-1, the J gene TRBJ2-3; 10 nucleotides align to TRBD2. The CDR3 is made up of 15 amino acids. V dropped 4 bases and J dropped 4; count of bases not matched to a gene: 6. Germline CDR1 is SGHRS and CDR2 is YFSETQ. The chain's CDR3 is CASSEAGGPPDTQYF. In DNA, the CDR3 is TGCGCCAGCAGCGAAGCGGGGGGGCCCCCAGATACGCAGTATTTT.

J is TRBJ1-2 and V is TRBV7-9; TRBD1 matches 8 bases. CDR3 length equals 13 residues. V dropped 6 bases and J dropped 2; count of bases not matched to a gene: 2. Looked up from germline, CDR1 is SEHNR and CDR2 is FQNEAQ (reference sequence). Here the CDR3 reads CASRDRANYGYTF. CDR3 bases: TGTGCCAGCAGGGACAGGGCGAACTATGGCTACACCTTC.

The chain joins TRBV10-3 to TRBJ2-7, with TRBD2 matching 9 bases. V trimming: 6 bases; J trimming: 4 bases; junction bases outside the gene matches: 7. This CDR3 region has 14 residues. Germline loops: CDR1 ENHRY, CDR2 SYGVKD. The CDR3 loop is CAIRERGAPYEQYF. CDR3 coding DNA: TGTGCCATCAGGGAGCGGGGGGCCCCTTACGAGCAGTACTTC.

CDR3 DNA: TGTGCCAGTAGCCAGGGAGGGGGTTCCCCAAACTATGGCTACACCTTC. Translating it yields CASSQGGGSPNYGYTF. This chain links TRBV19 with TRBJ1-2; maybe TRBD1 (6 bases). Trimming pared 6 bases from V and 2 bases from J, leaving 19 bases between. Germline V gene lookup returns CDR1 LNHDA and CDR2 SQIVND (reference sequence). The CDR3 totals 16 residues.

The chain couples TRBV11-2 to TRBJ2-7, with TRBD1 matching 7 bases. The V gene end was trimmed by 2 bases and the J gene end by 3 bases; junction bases not matched to a gene: 10. CDR3 size: 16 residues. CDR1 is SGHAT, CDR2 FQNNGV, per germline. CDR3 sequence: CASSLWGQQHVYEQYF. For the CDR3, the DNA is TGTGCCAGCAGCTTATGGGGACAGCAACACGTCTACGAGCAGTACTTC.

The V gene is TRBV7-2, the J gene TRBJ2-5, with a weak D call TRBD2 (6 bases). The germline gives CDR1 SGHTA, CDR2 FQGNSA. Trimming removed 1 base at V and 6 bases at J, with 12 bases between. The CDR3 is made up of 14 amino acids. The CDR3, as DNA: TGTGCCAGCAGCTTAGGGGGCGGGGAAAAGACCCAGTACTTC. Its translation: CASSLGGGEKTQYF.

The chain joins TRBV19 to TRBJ2-2, with no clear D. This CDR3 spans 14 amino acids. Trimming stripped 4 bases from V and 5 bases from J, with 11 bases between. Germline V lookup: CDR1 LNHDA, CDR2 SQIVND (reference sequence). CDR3 DNA: TGTGCCAGTAGTACAACAGTTATTACCGGGGAGCTGTTTTTT. This codes for CASSTTVITGELFF.

The DNA of the CDR3 is TGTGCCAGTAGCGAAAGCGGGAGCTCCTACAATGAGCAGTTCTTC. This sequence encodes CASSESGSSYNEQFF. This sequence joins TRBV19 and TRBJ2-1, with 8 bases matching TRBD2. This CDR3 has 15 residues. Germline assignment: CDR1 LNHDA and CDR2 SQIVND (reference sequence). The V segment lost 6 bases and the J segment 0 bases; nucleotides outside the gene matches: 4.

The chain joins TRBV27 to TRBJ2-4, with 11 bases aligning to TRBD1. Per the germline V gene, CDR1 is MNHEY and CDR2 is SMNVEV (reference sequence). V lost 7 bases to trimming and J lost 8 bases; unmatched junction nucleotides: 1. The CDR3 runs 12 residues. CDR3 sequence (DNA): TGTGCCAGCACGGACAGGGGGCACATTCAGTACTTC. It is translated as CASTDRGHIQYF.

CDR3 sequence (DNA): TGTGCCAGTAGTGATGGGACAGGCTACGAGCAGTACTTC. Translation gives CASSDGTGYEQYF. The chain recombines TRBV19 with TRBJ2-5; 8 bases line up with TRBD1. The J call could be wrong; TRBJ2-7 is a better fit for the DNA end. Germline V lookup: CDR1 LNHDA, CDR2 SQIVND (reference sequence). The CDR3 is 13 residues long.

V and J are TRBV10-1 and TRBJ2-1; D might be TRBD2 (5 bases). This CDR3 contains 15 residues. The germline CDR1 and CDR2 sequences are WNHNN and SYGVQD (reference sequence). V dropped 1 base and J dropped 0 bases, with 7 bases sitting between them. CDR3 loop: CASSEYGSSYNEQFF. For the CDR3, the DNA is TGCGCCAGCAGTGAGTATGGGAGCTCCTACAATGAGCAGTTCTTC.

The chain recombines TRBV30 with TRBJ2-1; 12 bases align to TRBD2. Germline V gives CDR1 GTSNPN, CDR2 SVGIG (reference sequence). V lost 2 bases and J lost 7; bases outside the gene matches: 6. This CDR3 comprises 15 residues. The CDR3 loop is CAWSPLAGGPNEQFF. DNA of the CDR3: TGTGCCTGGAGTCCTCTAGCGGGGGGGCCGAATGAGCAGTTCTTC.

This sequence joins TRBV6-5 and TRBJ2-2; D may be TRBD2 (6 bases). The CDR3 covers 14 residues. V gave up 2 bases and J gave up 5 bases, with 9 bases separating them. Per the germline V gene, CDR1 is MNHEY and CDR2 is SVGAGI. Here the CDR3 DNA reads TGTGCCAGCAGTTACCCGAGCGGGACCGGGGAGCTGTTTTTT. Its translation: CASSYPSGTGELFF.

CDR3 sequence (DNA): TGTGCCTGGATAGTCGGTGATTCTGGCTACACCTTC. This translates into CAWIVGDSGYTF. This chain joins TRBV30 and TRBJ1-2; D is undetermined. With 4 bases removed from V and 7 bases from J, the gap between germline ends came to 13 bases. This CDR3 is built from 12 residues. Germline V gene sequence: CDR1 GTSNPN, CDR2 SVGIG (reference sequence).

J is TRBJ1-2 and V is TRBV19, with 8 bases fitting TRBD1. Germline V gives CDR1 LNHDA, CDR2 SQIVND (reference sequence). This CDR3 spans 14 amino acids. The V gene end was trimmed by 5 bases and the J gene end by 2 bases; junction bases not matched to a gene: 4. CDR3 in amino acids: CASSSTGVNYGYTF. Here the CDR3 DNA reads TGTGCCAGTAGTTCGACAGGGGTCAACTATGGCTACACCTTC.

This rearrangement joins TRBV7-8 to TRBJ1-4; 8 bases fit TRBD1. The CDR3 spans 14 residues. CDR1 is SGHVS and CDR2 is FQNEAQ in the germline V gene. V was clipped by 10 bases and J by 9 bases; unmatched bases: 13. The CDR3 is CATRTGTGGQKLFF. The DNA of the CDR3 is TGTGCCACTCGAACCGGGACAGGAGGCCAAAAACTGTTTTTT. The whole variable domain, filled in from reference TRBV7-8 and TRBJ1-4, reads GAGVSQSPRYKVAKRGQDVALRCDPISGHVSLFWYQQALGQGPEFLTYFQNEAQLDKSGLPSDRFFAERPEGSVSTLKIQRTQQEDSAVYLCATRTGTGGQKLFFGSGTQLSVL.

The J gene is TRBJ1-2, the V gene TRBV7-8; weak D call: TRBD1 (6 bases). Germline CDR1 is SGHVS and CDR2 is FQNEAQ. This CDR3 spans 14 amino acids. With 5 bases removed from V and 6 bases from J, the gap between germline ends came to 16 bases. The CDR3 DNA sequence: TGTGCCAGCAGCCAAAATACAGGGTCGCATGGCTACACCTTC. Its protein product is CASSQNTGSHGYTF.

This chain joins TRBV30 and TRBJ2-3; possibly TRBD2 for D (5 bases). CDR1 is GTSNPN, CDR2 SVGIG, per germline (reference sequence). Trimming shortened V by 0 bases and J by 4 bases, and 8 bases separated the two germline ends. This CDR3 is built from 13 residues. CDR3 amino acids: CAWSVLGADTQYF. The DNA of the CDR3 is TGTGCCTGGAGTGTACTGGGAGCAGATACGCAGTATTTT.

The chain is built from TRBV5-1 and TRBJ1-2, with a tentative D call TRBD1 (5 bases). Trimming shortened V by 0 bases and J by 3 bases, and 12 bases separated the two germline ends. The CDR3 contains 15 residues. CDR1 and CDR2 (germline): SGHRS, YFSETQ. The CDR3 region is CASSLGVLGDYGYTF. CDR3 in DNA: TGCGCCAGCAGCTTGGGTGTTTTAGGGGACTATGGCTACACCTTC.